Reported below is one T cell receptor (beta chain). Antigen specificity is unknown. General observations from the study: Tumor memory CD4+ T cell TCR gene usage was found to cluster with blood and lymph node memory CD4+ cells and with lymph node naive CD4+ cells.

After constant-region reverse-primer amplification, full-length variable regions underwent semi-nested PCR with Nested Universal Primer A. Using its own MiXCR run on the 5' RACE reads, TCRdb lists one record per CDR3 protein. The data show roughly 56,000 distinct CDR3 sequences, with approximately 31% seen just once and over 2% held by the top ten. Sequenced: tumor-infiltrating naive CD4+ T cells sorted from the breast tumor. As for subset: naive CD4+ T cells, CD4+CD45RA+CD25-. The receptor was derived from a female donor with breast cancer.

Here the CDR3 reads CASSLWREGTEAFF. The CDR3 DNA reads TGTGCCAGCAGTTTATGGAGGGAGGGCACTGAAGCTTTCTTT. The chain uses TRBV28 and TRBJ1-1, with D uncertain. The CDR3 totals 14 residues. CDR1 and CDR2 from the germline V gene are MDHEN and SYDVKM. V was shortened by 0 bases and J by 4 bases, with 9 bases between the two germline ends.